The next 5 T cell receptor beta chains were all read from a single sample in a study of regulatory T cells in long-lasting Graves disease. Construction of TCR beta libraries relied on iRepertoire HTBI primers and on Arm-PCR targeting CDR3 regions. TCRdb called the multiplex PCR reads again in MiXCR, with one record for every CDR3 protein. The sample contains more than 400,000 distinct CDR3 sequences, about a sixth of which appear only once. Time point defined: newly diagnosed GD, antithyroid drugs for less than 3 months. PBMCs were the source of the RNA used for TCR sequencing. These data are also associated with another study on T cells in Graves' hyperthyroidism and ophthalmopathy.

This sample comprised peripheral blood mononuclear cells (PBMCs), obtained at new diagnosis, from a patient treated with antithyroid drugs. All receptors come from a man between 40 and 49 years old with Graves disease.

This clonotype appeared many times. This chain joins TRBV6-1 and TRBJ1-1; D not resolved. The ends were cut back, 6 bases at V and 4 bases at J, with 9 bases in the middle. The CDR3 has 12 amino acids. Germline V gene data show CDR1 as MNHNS and CDR2 as SASEGT. This CDR3 reads CASSIPGTEAFF. The DNA for the CDR3 is TGTGCCAGCAGCATACCCGGCACTGAAGCTTTCTTT.

There are many counts of this clonotype. This chain connects TRBV3-1 to TRBJ2-5, with D unresolved. This CDR3 is built from 14 residues. V was cut by 3 bases and J by 4 bases, with 12 bases left in between. CDR1 LGHDT and CDR2 YNNKEL come from the germline V gene (reference sequence). DNA of the CDR3: TGTGCCAGCAGCCACGAAACAGTTGGAGAGACCCAGTACTTC. Its protein product is CASSHETVGETQYF.

Remarks on this clonotype: A read error may produce the germline difference seen at one junction end. This chain connects TRBV9 to TRBJ1-3; the D gene is possibly TRBD1 (5 bases). Germline loops: CDR1 SGDLS, CDR2 YYNGEE. This CDR3 region has 13 residues. CDR3 nucleotide sequence: TGTGTCAGCAGCAGGGCCATAGGAAACACCATATATTTT. This encodes CVSSRAIGNTIYF.

This clonotype has ten or more counts. The rearrangement joins TRBV12-3 or TRBV12-4 to TRBJ2-1, with 12 positions matching TRBD2. The V gene end was trimmed by 6 bases and the J gene end by 5 bases; junction bases not matched to a gene: 8. The length of the CDR3 is 16 residues. CDR3 in amino acids: CASRRTSGIQNNEQFF. DNA of the CDR3: TGTGCCAGCAGAAGGACTAGCGGGATACAGAACAATGAGCAGTTCTTC.

This chain links TRBV6-2 or TRBV6-3 with TRBJ2-7; D gene unclear. The germline CDR1 and CDR2 sequences are MNHEY and SVGEGT. The CDR3 is 11 residues long. The V and J ends lost 8 bases and 1 base respectively, with 6 bases between them. The CDR3 loop is CASGISYEQYF. CDR3 DNA: TGTGCCAGCGGGATATCCTACGAGCAGTACTTC.